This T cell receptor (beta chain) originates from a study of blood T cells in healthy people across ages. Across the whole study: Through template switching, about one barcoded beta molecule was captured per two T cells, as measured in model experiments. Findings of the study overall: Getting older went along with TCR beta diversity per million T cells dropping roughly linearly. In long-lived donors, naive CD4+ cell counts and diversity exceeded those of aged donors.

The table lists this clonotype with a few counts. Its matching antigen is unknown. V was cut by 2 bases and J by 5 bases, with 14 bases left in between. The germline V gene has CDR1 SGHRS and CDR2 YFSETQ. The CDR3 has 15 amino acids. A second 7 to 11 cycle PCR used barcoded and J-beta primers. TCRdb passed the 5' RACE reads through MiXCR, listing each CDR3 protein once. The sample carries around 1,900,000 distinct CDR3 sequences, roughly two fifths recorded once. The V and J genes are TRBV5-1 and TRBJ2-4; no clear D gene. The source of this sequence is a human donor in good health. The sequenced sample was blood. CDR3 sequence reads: CASSFLGDRENIQYF. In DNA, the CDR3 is TGCGCCAGCAGCTTTTTGGGTGATAGGGAAAACATTCAGTACTTC. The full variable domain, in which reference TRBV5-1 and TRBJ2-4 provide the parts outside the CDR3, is KAGVTQTPRYLIKTRGQQVTLSCSPISGHRSVSWYQQTPGQGLQFLFEYFSETQRNKGNFPGRFSGRQFSNSRSEMNVSTLELGDSALYLCASSFLGDRENIQYFGAGTRLSVL.